The 32 T cell receptor beta chains presented below share a single source sample, sequenced in a study of blood T cell repertoires in COVID-19. Some clones are missing from TCRdb's copy, which holds only in-frame ones; the method was immunoSEQ multiplex PCR. Of some 260,000 clones in the sample, about 80% were seen once. The sequencing sample was made of peripheral blood. Receptor source: a woman aged 80 or over with active or convalescent COVID-19.

The chain couples TRBV7-2 to TRBJ2-4, with D possibly matching TRBD1 (6 bases). V was trimmed by 2 bases and J by 6 bases, leaving 17 bases between them. This CDR3 is built from 16 residues. Germline V gene sequence: CDR1 SGHTA, CDR2 FQGNSA. The CDR3 loop is CASSLQPTGHRNIQYF. Here the CDR3 DNA reads TGTGCCAGCAGCTTACAACCAACAGGGCATCGAAACATTCAGTACTTC.

CDR3 sequence reads: CASSLTDGNTIYF. CDR3 DNA: TGCGCCAGCAGCTTGACAGATGGAAACACCATATATTTT. The chain employs TRBV5-1 and TRBJ1-3; D ambiguous. Trimming took off 1 base at V and 3 bases at J, with 5 bases between the two ends. Germline V gene sequence: CDR1 SGHRS, CDR2 YFSETQ. CDR3 length equals 13 residues.

The chain carries TRBV19 and TRBJ1-2, with D perhaps matching TRBD1 (6 bases). The CDR3 is 14 amino acids. Germline CDR1 is LNHDA and CDR2 is SQIVND (reference sequence). Trimming left V 5 bases short and J 8 bases short, with 18 bases between. CDR3 sequence (DNA): TGTGCCAGTAGTCCGCGGGCCAGGGGCAGGGGCTACACCTTC. It codes for CASSPRARGRGYTF.

The chain links TRBV28 to TRBJ1-1, with D unclear. V dropped 4 bases and J dropped 4 bases, with 13 bases sitting between them. The CDR3 consists of 14 residues. CDR1 MDHEN and CDR2 SYDVKM come from the germline V gene. In DNA form, the CDR3 reads TGTGCCAGCAGTTACAGTACTCGGGGCACTGAAGCTTTCTTT. Its protein is CASSYSTRGTEAFF.

The chain couples TRBV5-4 to TRBJ2-5, with 8 bases matching TRBD2. V lost 4 bases to trimming and J lost 5 bases; unmatched junction nucleotides: 13. Germline CDR1 SGHNT, CDR2 YYREEE (reference sequence). The CDR3 spans 16 residues. The CDR3 sequence is CASSAPGTRLSETQYF. DNA for the CDR3: TGTGCCAGCAGCGCACCCGGGACTAGGTTATCTGAGACCCAGTACTTC.

The gene calls are TRBV5-1 and TRBJ2-1, with 7 positions matching TRBD1. V trimming: 3 bases; J trimming: 6 bases; junction bases outside the gene matches: 12. The CDR3 is 16 amino acids. Germline V lookup: CDR1 SGHRS, CDR2 YFSETQ. The CDR3 sequence is CASSSSRQGIRNEQFF. CDR3 nucleotide sequence: TGCGCCAGCAGCTCGTCGAGACAGGGTATCCGCAATGAGCAGTTCTTC.

This clone has more than one count but fewer than ten. The rearrangement links TRBV5-4 to TRBJ2-2; the match to TRBD2 covers 7 bases. V dropped 4 bases and J dropped 6; count of bases not matched to a gene: 6. CDR1 SGHNT and CDR2 YYREEE come from the germline V gene (reference sequence). The CDR3 is made up of 14 amino acids. CDR3 loop: CASSLGLEAGELFF. In DNA form, the CDR3 reads TGTGCCAGCAGCCTCGGACTAGAGGCCGGGGAGCTGTTTTTT.

The chain joins TRBV7-6 to TRBJ2-7; 7 bases line up with TRBD1. Losses at the gene ends were 2 bases for V and 3 bases for J; bases not matched to a gene: 1. The CDR3 contains 13 residues. Germline V gene data show CDR1 as SGHVS and CDR2 as FNYEAQ. The CDR3 DNA sequence: TGTGCCAGCAGCTTATCAGGGGGCTACGAGCAGTACTTC. Translating gives CASSLSGGYEQYF.

The chain has TRBV5-1 and TRBJ2-5; a possible D gene is TRBD1 (5 bases). Per the germline V gene, CDR1 is SGHRS and CDR2 is YFSETQ. The length of the CDR3 is 13 residues. Trimming stripped 2 bases from V and 3 bases from J, with 8 bases between. The CDR3 nucleotides read TGCGCCAGCAGCTTTACAGGAAAAGAGACCCAGTACTTC. It translates to CASSFTGKETQYF. The variable domain in full, completed from reference TRBV5-1 and TRBJ2-5, reads KAGVTQTPRYLIKTRGQQVTLSCSPISGHRSVSWYQQTPGQGLQFLFEYFSETQRNKGNFPGRFSGRQFSNSRSEMNVSTLELGDSALYLCASSFTGKETQYFGPGTRLLVL.

This rearrangement joins TRBV10-3 to TRBJ1-2, with D possibly matching TRBD1 (5 bases). The CDR3 spans 13 residues. Germline V gene data show CDR1 as ENHRY and CDR2 as SYGVKD. V dropped 2 bases and J dropped 6 bases, with 10 bases sitting between them. The DNA for the CDR3 is TGTGCCATCAGTGAGGGGGCTGGGGATGGCTACACCTTC. This translates into CAISEGAGDGYTF.

This clone has a single count. The rearrangement uses TRBV19 and TRBJ1-5, with 8 bases lining up with TRBD1. The junction had 5 bases not matched to a gene; V was cut back by 6 bases and J by 1 base. CDR3 size: 15 residues. Germline loops: CDR1 LNHDA, CDR2 SQIVND (reference sequence). The CDR3 sequence is CASSPQGGSNQPQHF. CDR3 bases: TGTGCCAGTAGCCCACAGGGGGGGAGCAATCAGCCCCAGCATTTT.

The rearrangement uses TRBV5-1 and TRBJ1-4; 7 bases align to TRBD1. The CDR3 has 15 residues. Germline trimming cut 4 bases from V and 7 bases from J; bases unmatched to any gene: 10. Per germline, CDR1 SGHRS and CDR2 YFSETQ. The CDR3 loop is CASSRMQGDSEKLFF. CDR3 DNA: TGCGCCAGCAGCCGGATGCAGGGGGATAGTGAAAAACTGTTTTTT.

In its sample, this clone was seen a few times. V usage is TRBV5-1 and J usage is TRBJ1-1; TRBD1 is a possible D gene (6 bases). Germline assignment: CDR1 SGHRS and CDR2 YFSETQ. V lost 7 bases to trimming and J lost 0 bases, with 16 bases between them. CDR3 length: 15 amino acids. The CDR3: CASRSDRPMNTEAFF. For the CDR3, the DNA is TGCGCCAGCCGTAGCGACAGGCCTATGAACACTGAAGCTTTCTTT. Full variable domain (missing parts from reference TRBV5-1 and TRBJ1-1): KAGVTQTPRYLIKTRGQQVTLSCSPISGHRSVSWYQQTPGQGLQFLFEYFSETQRNKGNFPGRFSGRQFSNSRSEMNVSTLELGDSALYLCASRSDRPMNTEAFFGQGTRLTVV.

As for this clone: One junction end does not reproduce the germline sequence, and a read error may be involved. V and J are TRBV20-1 and TRBJ1-1; D gene ambiguous. The CDR3 consists of 11 residues. CDR1 is DFQATT and CDR2 is SNEGSKA in the germline V gene (reference sequence). CDR3 coding DNA: TGCAGTGCTAGGGAGAGCGACCCTTTGTACTTT. This translates into CSARESDPLYF.

The V call is TRBV7-6, the J call TRBJ2-7, with 8 bases matching TRBD2. CDR1 and CDR2 from the germline V gene are SGHVS and FNYEAQ. V was pared by 1 base and J by 2 bases, with 4 bases of the junction left unmatched. The CDR3 consists of 15 residues. The CDR3 loop reads CASSLGLATTYEQYF. The CDR3 nucleotides are TGTGCCAGCAGCTTAGGACTAGCGACAACCTACGAGCAGTACTTC.

V is TRBV18 and J is TRBJ1-3; 7 bases are shared with TRBD1. The trim removed 0 bases at V and 0 bases at J, leaving 5 bases unmatched. The CDR3 contains 17 residues. The germline CDR1 and CDR2 sequences are KGHSH and LQKENI. CDR3 sequence: CASSPPTGTDSGNTIYF. The CDR3 DNA is TGTGCCAGCTCACCACCGACAGGGACCGACTCTGGAAACACCATATATTTT.

V usage is TRBV30 and J usage is TRBJ1-2; TRBD1 aligns across 7 bases. V shed 4 bases and J 7 bases; nucleotides not matched to a gene: 15. The germline V gene has CDR1 GTSNPN and CDR2 SVGIG (reference sequence). The CDR3 totals 15 residues. As DNA, the CDR3 is TGTGCCTGGACTAAAATCGAGACAGGGCTTCCTGGCTACACCTTC. Its translation is CAWTKIETGLPGYTF. Full variable domain (remainder filled in from reference TRBV30 and TRBJ1-2): SQTIHQWPATLVQPVGSPLSLECTVEGTSNPNLYWYRQAAGRGLQLLFYSVGIGQISSEVPQNLSASRPQDRQFILSSKKLLLSDSGFYLCAWTKIETGLPGYTFGSGTRLTVV.

This clone was counted many times. The V and J genes are TRBV10-3 and TRBJ2-7; 7 bases are a match to TRBD1. The V gene's germline CDR1 is ENHRY and CDR2 SYGVKD. The CDR3 contains 14 residues. J was trimmed by 7 bases and V by 6 bases; bases with no gene match: 12. The CDR3, as DNA: TGTGCCATCAGCCGGGACAGAGATACGATGGAGCAGTACTTC. Its translation is CAISRDRDTMEQYF.

The genes are TRBV6-5 and TRBJ1-1; D not certain. Trimming removed 5 bases from V and 5 bases from J, with 12 bases in between. The CDR3 totals 13 residues. Germline values: CDR1 MNHEY, CDR2 SVGAGI. The CDR3 loop is CASSPTAGTEAFF. In nucleotides, the CDR3 is TGTGCCAGCAGTCCCACTGCTGGTACTGAAGCTTTCTTT.

This chain uses TRBV2 with TRBJ2-1; perhaps TRBD1 as D (5 bases). This CDR3 is built from 13 residues. Germline V gives CDR1 SNHLY, CDR2 FYNNEI. The V gene lost 8 bases and the J gene lost 13 bases, with 21 bases spanning the gap. In DNA form, the CDR3 reads TGTGCCAGCGCCACTGGACGATCTACAGGACAGTTCTTC. This encodes CASATGRSTGQFF.

This chain uses TRBV10-3 with TRBJ1-1, with D possibly matching TRBD1 (5 bases). V lost 8 bases and J 4 bases, leaving 14 bases between the germline ends. Germline CDR1 and CDR2: ENHRY and SYGVKD. The CDR3 is 13 residues long. The CDR3 is CAILGVGFTEAFF. The CDR3 coding sequence is TGTGCCATCTTAGGGGTAGGGTTCACTGAAGCTTTCTTT.

This clone came up once. The chain carries TRBV5-6 and TRBJ1-1; no clear D. The CDR3 has 17 residues. CDR1 and CDR2 from the germline V gene are SGHDT and YYEEEE. Trimming cost V 3 bases and J 3 bases, with 21 bases left between them. CDR3 loop: CASSYPRPGGQDTEAFF. CDR3 bases: TGTGCCAGCAGCTACCCCCGCCCTGGAGGTCAGGACACTGAAGCTTTCTTT.

In nucleotides, the CDR3 is TGTGCCAGCAGCCCCAACGACGGGGGGTTCAATCAGCCCCAGCATTTT. This translates into CASSPNDGGFNQPQHF. The chain has TRBV7-9 and TRBJ1-5, with D maybe TRBD1 (5 bases). Germline CDR1 and CDR2: SEHNR and FQNEAQ (reference sequence). The V end lost 5 bases, the J end lost 3 bases, and 17 bases lay between the germline ends. This CDR3 has 16 residues.

This clone was detected only once. V usage is TRBV6-6 and J usage is TRBJ2-3; 9 bases agree with TRBD2. The V segment lost 2 bases and the J segment 2 bases; nucleotides outside the gene matches: 5. Germline CDR1 reads MNHNY; CDR2 reads SVGAGI (reference sequence). The CDR3 loop spans 16 amino acids. Here the CDR3 DNA reads TGTGCCAGCAGTTACAGGCGGGGGGGTTCCACAGATACGCAGTATTTT. It translates to CASSYRRGGSTDTQYF.

In its sample, this clone was seen once. V usage is TRBV28 and J usage is TRBJ2-7; 12 bases are shared with TRBD2. The germline V gene has CDR1 MDHEN and CDR2 SYDVKM. The CDR3 consists of 14 residues. V shed 6 bases, J shed 4 bases, and the junction held 4 bases outside the gene matches. The CDR3 DNA is TGTGCCAGCAGCCTTACTAGCGGGAGGTACGAGCAGTACTTC. Translating it yields CASSLTSGRYEQYF.

Worth noting for this clone: This specimen includes other DNA sequences encoding the same CDR3. The chain joins TRBV5-1 to TRBJ2-7; 12 nucleotides agree with TRBD2. This CDR3 comprises 15 residues. V was pared by 5 bases and J by 1 base, with 4 bases of the junction left unmatched. Per germline, CDR1 SGHRS and CDR2 YFSETQ. Here the CDR3 reads CASSLGTSGSYEQYF. The CDR3 DNA reads TGCGCCAGCAGTTTAGGGACTAGCGGGTCCTACGAGCAGTACTTC.

J is TRBJ1-1 and V is TRBV6-1; D call uncertain. Per germline, CDR1 MNHNS and CDR2 SASEGT. The CDR3 has 15 residues. V lost 3 bases, J lost 4 bases, and 15 bases lay in between. The CDR3 region is CASSDPGRAGTEAFF. CDR3 DNA sequence: TGTGCCAGCAGTGATCCCGGTAGAGCGGGCACTGAAGCTTTCTTT.

This clone was detected once. The chain has TRBV11-2 and TRBJ2-3, with TRBD1 identical over 7 bases. Trimming took 5 bases from V and 2 from J; bases not matched to a gene: 7. Germline lookup yields CDR1 SGHAT and CDR2 FQNNGV. CDR3 length: 15 amino acids. The CDR3 region is CASSLDRVYTDTQYF. CDR3 DNA: TGTGCCAGCAGCCTCGACAGGGTCTACACAGATACGCAGTATTTT.

This clone appeared a few times. The genes are TRBV5-1 and TRBJ2-7; 14 bases are a match to TRBD2. Germline trimming cut 4 bases from V and 5 bases from J; bases unmatched to any gene: 11. Per germline, CDR1 SGHRS and CDR2 YFSETQ. The CDR3 covers 17 residues. The DNA of the CDR3 is TGCGCCAGCAGCCGCGGGACTAGCGGGGGTTCCGGAGACGAGCAGTACTTC. This sequence encodes CASSRGTSGGSGDEQYF.

This chain links TRBV27 with TRBJ2-3; 7 nucleotides match TRBD2. Trimming removed 0 bases from V and 7 bases from J; junction bases left unmatched: 4. The V gene's germline CDR1 is MNHEY and CDR2 SMNVEV (reference sequence). The CDR3 is made up of 14 amino acids. The CDR3 bases are TGTGCCAGCAGTTTATCTGGGGGGGGGAATACGCAGTATTTT. This codes for CASSLSGGGNTQYF.

The chain's CDR3 is CASSLLPSGAGNTIYF. The CDR3 DNA sequence: TGTGCCAGCAGCTTACTCCCCTCCGGGGCTGGAAACACCATATATTTT. The V gene is TRBV7-2, the J gene TRBJ1-3; D ambiguous. In germline, CDR1 is SGHTA, CDR2 FQGNSA. V dropped 2 bases and J dropped 2 bases, with 13 bases sitting between them. The CDR3 sequence is 16 residues long.

The chain couples TRBV28 to TRBJ1-2, with 8 bases that match TRBD1. CDR1 MDHEN and CDR2 SYDVKM come from the germline V gene. V gave up 5 bases and J gave up 6 bases; unmatched junction bases: 14. This CDR3 is built from 16 residues. The CDR3 DNA follows: TGTGCCAGCAGTGTACTTGGACAGGGCTACTCTGATGGCTACACCTTC. It codes for CASSVLGQGYSDGYTF.